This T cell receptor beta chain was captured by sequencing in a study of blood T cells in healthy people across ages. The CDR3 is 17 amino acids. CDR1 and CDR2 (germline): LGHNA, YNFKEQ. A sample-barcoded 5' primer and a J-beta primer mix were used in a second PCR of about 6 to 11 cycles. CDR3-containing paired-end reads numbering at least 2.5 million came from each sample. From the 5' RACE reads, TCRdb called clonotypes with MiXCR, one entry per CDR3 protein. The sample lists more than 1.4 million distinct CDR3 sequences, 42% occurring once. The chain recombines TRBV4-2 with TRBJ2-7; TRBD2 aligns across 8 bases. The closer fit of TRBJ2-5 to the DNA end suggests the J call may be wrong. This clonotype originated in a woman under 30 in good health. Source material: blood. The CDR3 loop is CASSQALGGGPQETQYF. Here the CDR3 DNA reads TGTGCCAGCAGCCAAGCCCTTGGCGGGGGGCCGCAAGAGACCCAGTACTTC.